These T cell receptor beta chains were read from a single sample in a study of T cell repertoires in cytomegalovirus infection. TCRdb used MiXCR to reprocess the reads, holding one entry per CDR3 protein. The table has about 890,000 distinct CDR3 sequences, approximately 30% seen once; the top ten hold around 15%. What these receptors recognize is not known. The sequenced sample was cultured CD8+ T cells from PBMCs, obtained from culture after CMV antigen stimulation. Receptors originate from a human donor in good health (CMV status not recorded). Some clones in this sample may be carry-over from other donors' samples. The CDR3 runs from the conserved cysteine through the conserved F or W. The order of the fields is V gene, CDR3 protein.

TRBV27	CASSLLGFGAGANVLTF
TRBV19	CASRDRGSSGANVLTF
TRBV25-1	CASSGRQGRNGYTF
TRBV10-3	CAILTPTGNQPQHF
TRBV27	CASSFYGYNEQFF
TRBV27	CASSLPGTRYEQYF
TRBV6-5	CASSPTPGPVGYTF
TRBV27	CASSLTQGIGGYTF
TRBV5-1	CASMRHRANTGELFF
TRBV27	CASSPPQGATTEAFF
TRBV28	CASSFAGTYEQYF
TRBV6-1	CASGGSHTDTQYF
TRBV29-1	CSASRGAPSYGYTF
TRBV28	CASRREAGWHQPQHF